This T cell receptor (beta chain) was observed in a study of blood T cells in healthy people across ages. Notes on the study in general: Estimated diversity, derived from one million T cells, was regarded as an underestimate.

Using a J-beta primer mix together with a sample-barcoded 5' primer, a second PCR was run for roughly 6 to 12 cycles. Every sample produced at least 2.5 million CDR3-containing paired-end reads. TCRdb passed the 5' RACE reads through MiXCR, listing each CDR3 protein once. The sample holds over 600,000 distinct CDR3 sequences, around three fifths seen once. Turning to this clonotype: Its antigen is undetermined.

CDR1 is SGHTA, CDR2 FQGNSA, per germline. The V gene lost 5 bases and the J gene lost 3 bases, with 10 bases spanning the gap. The CDR3 has 13 amino acids. V and J are TRBV7-2 and TRBJ1-2; D may be TRBD1 (5 bases). Sequences were obtained from blood. The receptor comes from a man aged 35 to 55 in good health. In DNA form, the CDR3 reads TGTGCCAGCAGCCCGACAGCCGACTATGGCTACACCTTC. This codes for CASSPTADYGYTF.